This TCR beta chain was recovered during a study of blood T cell repertoires in COVID-19. Looking at the study overall: There were acute and convalescent COVID-19 samples, and they came from the United States, Italy and Spain. T cells, B-cell-depleted T cells, or PBMCs provided the cDNA or gDNA that served as material.

For recovered donors of Cohort 3, there were two negative PCRs, clearance, or symptom resolution. Profiled with immunoSEQ multiplex PCR; TCRdb holds only in-frame clones, not every one. This sample has about 280,000 clones; 85% occur once, and the top ten carry about 2.5%. This clone was detected once. V was pared by 0 bases and J by 4 bases, with 7 bases of the junction left unmatched. The CDR3 consists of 16 residues. Germline V gene sequence: CDR1 MNHNS, CDR2 SASEGT. The sequence was obtained from a woman between 45 and 60 years old who had recovered from COVID-19. V usage is TRBV6-1 and J usage is TRBJ2-7; 9 bases line up with TRBD1. What was sequenced was PBMCs or T cells enriched from blood (not recorded which). The CDR3 loop reads CASSEAGTGFPYEQYF. The CDR3 nucleotides are TGTGCCAGCAGTGAAGCTGGGACAGGGTTTCCATACGAGCAGTACTTC.